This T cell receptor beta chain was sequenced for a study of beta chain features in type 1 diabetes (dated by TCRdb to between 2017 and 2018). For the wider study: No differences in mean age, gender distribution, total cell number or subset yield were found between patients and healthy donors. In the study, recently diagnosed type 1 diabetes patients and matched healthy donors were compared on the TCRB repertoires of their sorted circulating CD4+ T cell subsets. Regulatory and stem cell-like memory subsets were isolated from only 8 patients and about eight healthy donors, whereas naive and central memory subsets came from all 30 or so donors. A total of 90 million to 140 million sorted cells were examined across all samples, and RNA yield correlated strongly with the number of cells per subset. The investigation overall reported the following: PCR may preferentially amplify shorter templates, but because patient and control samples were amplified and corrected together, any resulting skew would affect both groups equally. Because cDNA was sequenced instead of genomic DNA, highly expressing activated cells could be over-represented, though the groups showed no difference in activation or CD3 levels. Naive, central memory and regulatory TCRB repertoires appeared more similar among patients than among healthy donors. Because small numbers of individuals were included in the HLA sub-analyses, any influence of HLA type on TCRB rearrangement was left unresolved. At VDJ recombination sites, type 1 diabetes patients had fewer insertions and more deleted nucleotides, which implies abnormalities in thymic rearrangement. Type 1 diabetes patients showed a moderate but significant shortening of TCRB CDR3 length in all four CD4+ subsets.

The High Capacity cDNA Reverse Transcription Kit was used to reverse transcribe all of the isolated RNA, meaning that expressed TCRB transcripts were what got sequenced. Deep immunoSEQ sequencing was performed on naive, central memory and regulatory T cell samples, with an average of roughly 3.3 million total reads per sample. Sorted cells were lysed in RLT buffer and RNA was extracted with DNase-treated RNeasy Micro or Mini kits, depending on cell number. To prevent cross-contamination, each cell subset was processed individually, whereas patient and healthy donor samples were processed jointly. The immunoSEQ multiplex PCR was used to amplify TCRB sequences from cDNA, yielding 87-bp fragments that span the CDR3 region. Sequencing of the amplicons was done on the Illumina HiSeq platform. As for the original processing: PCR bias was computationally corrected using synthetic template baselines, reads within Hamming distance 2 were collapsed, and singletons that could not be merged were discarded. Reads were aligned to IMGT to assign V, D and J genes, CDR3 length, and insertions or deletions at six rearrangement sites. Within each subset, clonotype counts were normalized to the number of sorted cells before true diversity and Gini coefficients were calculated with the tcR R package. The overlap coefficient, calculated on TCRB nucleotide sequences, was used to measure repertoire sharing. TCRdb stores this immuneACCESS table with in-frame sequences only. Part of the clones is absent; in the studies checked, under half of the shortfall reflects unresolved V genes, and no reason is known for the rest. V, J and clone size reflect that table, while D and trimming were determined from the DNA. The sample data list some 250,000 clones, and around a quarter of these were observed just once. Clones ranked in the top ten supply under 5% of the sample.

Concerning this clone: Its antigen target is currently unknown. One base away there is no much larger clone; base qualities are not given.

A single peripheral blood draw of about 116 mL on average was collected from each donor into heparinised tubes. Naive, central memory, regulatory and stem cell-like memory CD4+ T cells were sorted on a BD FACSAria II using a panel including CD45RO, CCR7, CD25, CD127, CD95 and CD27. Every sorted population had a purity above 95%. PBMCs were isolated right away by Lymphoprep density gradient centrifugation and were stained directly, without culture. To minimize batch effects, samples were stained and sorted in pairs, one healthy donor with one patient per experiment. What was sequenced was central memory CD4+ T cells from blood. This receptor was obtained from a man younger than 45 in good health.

The sequenced DNA is TGTGCCAGCACCATGGGAGTCGCAGGGGAGACCCAGTACTTC. Its protein is CASTMGVAGETQYF. The V and J genes are TRBV28 and TRBJ2-5; the D segment might be TRBD1 or TRBD2, since each matches 5 bases. The CDR3 contains 14 residues, cysteine and phenylalanine counted. Only the CDR3 part of the read is kept: 42 bases, read in frame from the first base. The junction shows trimming of 7 bases on V and 5 bases on J, plus 17 bases between the germline ends. The CDR1 and CDR2 encoded by the germline V gene are MDHEN and SYDVKM. With the portions outside the CDR3 filled from the reference TRBV28 and TRBJ2-5 genes, the complete variable region becomes DVKVTQSSRYLVKRTGEKVFLECVQDMDHENMFWYRQDPGLGLRLIYFSYDVKMKEKGDIPEGYSVSREKKERFSLILESASTNQTSMYLCASTMGVAGETQYFGPGTRLLVL.